This TCR beta chain came from a study of CD8+CD57+ T cells in acquired aplastic anemia. Study context: An average of about 11 million reads for CD4+ cells was obtained from healthy donors.

It was genomic DNA that served as the template for profiling TCR beta VDJ and CDR3. TCRdb redid the calling of the reads with MiXCR, one entry per CDR3 protein. The table lists approximately 380,000 distinct CDR3 sequences, just under 70% of them singletons. This CDR3 spans 13 amino acids. Per germline, CDR1 SGHTA and CDR2 FQGNSA. Between the trimmed V and J ends, which lost 3 bases and 3 bases, there was a span of 9 bases. The source of this sequence is a human donor in good health, serving as a control. Sequencing was performed on sorted CD4+, CD8+, or CD8+CD57+ T cells (not recorded which) from PBMCs. The genes are TRBV7-2 and TRBJ2-7, with no clear D. CDR3 sequence (DNA): TGTGCCAGCAGCTTGCTAGGGATCTACGAGCAGTACTTC. It yields the protein CASSLLGIYEQYF.